A selection of T cell receptor beta chains follows, all from one sample in a study of blood T cell repertoires in COVID-19. Repertoires were generated with immunoSEQ multiplex PCR, while TCRdb's copy carries only in-frame clones and drops some. The profile covers about 210,000 clones, with approximately 80% appearing a single time and more than 9% taken by the ten largest. The material sequenced was peripheral blood. The receptor set was obtained from a man aged 45-60 years with active or convalescent COVID-19. The CDR3 runs from the conserved cysteine through the conserved F or W. The D gene is left open where the match is weak. Not all rows give a size; the values are once, few, many and, for expanded clones, a class.

TRBV6-5,.,TRBJ2-3,.,TGTGCCAGCAGTTACTTGACAGGGAGGTCAGATACGCAGTATTTT,CASSYLTGRSDTQYF
TRBV7-9,TRBD2,TRBJ2-1,.,TGTGCCAGCAGCCACTTAGAGGGAGGGGTAGAGCAGTTCTTC,CASSHLEGGVEQFF
TRBV6-5,TRBD1,TRBJ1-5,.,TGTGCCAGCCGGCGCAGGGGGCTGCGTCAGCCCCAGCATTTT,CASRRRGLRQPQHF
TRBV15,.,TRBJ2-5,.,TGTGCCACCAGCAGAGATCGGGGTCGGTATAGAGAAGAGACCCAGTACTTC,CATSRDRGRYREETQYF
TRBV28,TRBD2,TRBJ2-6,few,TGTGCCAGCAGGGGGGGAGGGCTGTACGCTGGGGCCAACGTCCTGACTTTC,CASRGGGLYAGANVLTF
TRBV5-1,TRBD2,TRBJ2-3,.,TGCGCCAGCAGCTTGCTGTCAGGCGGGGGGACTAGCACAGATACGCAGTATTTT,CASSLLSGGGTSTDTQYF
TRBV6-5,TRBD1,TRBJ1-2,.,TGTGCCAGCAGTTACTCGGGACAGGCGCCGGGCTACACCTTC,CASSYSGQAPGYTF
TRBV7-2,TRBD1,TRBJ2-2,.,TGTGCCAGCAGCGGACAGGGGGGGACCGGGGAGCTGTTTTTT,CASSGQGGTGELFF
TRBV10-1,TRBD2,TRBJ2-4,.,TGCGCCAGCTGTGAGTCGCTGGGGGGGGTGGGAGCCAAAAACATTCAGTACTTC,CASCESLGGVGAKNIQYF
TRBV5-5,TRBD2,TRBJ2-3,.,TGTGCCAGCACCACTAGCGGCCCACGCACAGATACGCAGTATTTT,CASTTSGPRTDTQYF
TRBV2,.,TRBJ1-4,.,TGTGCCAGCAGTAAGGTCCTCGGGGATGAAAAACTGTTTTTT,CASSKVLGDEKLFF
TRBV7-2,.,TRBJ1-5,.,TGTGCCAGCAGCTTAGTCGGACAGTACAATCAGCCCCAGCATTTT,CASSLVGQYNQPQHF
TRBV20-1,.,TRBJ1-2,.,TGCAGTGCCTGGGACATCTATGACTACACCTTC,CSAWDIYDYTF
TRBV18,TRBD1,TRBJ2-7,.,TGTGCCAGCTCAGACAGGGGGCATACCTACGAGCAGTACTTC,CASSDRGHTYEQYF
TRBV11-3,TRBD1,TRBJ1-1,.,TGTGCCAGCAGCTCCGGACAGGGTACAGCGGCTTTCTTT,CASSSGQGTAAFF
TRBV5-1,TRBD1,TRBJ1-6,.,TGCGCCAGCAGCTTGGCTCAGGGGGCGGCTTCACCCCTCCACTTT,CASSLAQGAASPLHF
TRBV7-2,.,TRBJ1-5,.,TGTGCCAGCAGCTTTCGGGGTGGACAGCCCCAGCATTTT,CASSFRGGQPQHF
TRBV11-2,.,TRBJ2-2,.,TGTGCCAGCAGCTTAGCAGGCCCCGGGGAGCTGTTTTTT,CASSLAGPGELFF
TRBV7-8,.,TRBJ1-2,.,TGTGCCAGCAGCTTAGTCGGAGCCGTGGAAGGCTACACCTTC,CASSLVGAVEGYTF
TRBV29-1,.,TRBJ2-1,.,TGCAGCGTAGACAGATACAATGAGCAGTTCTTC,CSVDRYNEQFF
TRBV6-5,.,TRBJ2-3,.,TGTGCCAGCAGTTACTCTTTACTAGATACGCAGTATTTT,CASSYSLLDTQYF
TRBV19,.,TRBJ1-4,.,TGTGCCAGTACCTCTCCGACACTTTCTAATGAAAAACTGTTTTTT,CASTSPTLSNEKLFF
TRBV7-2,TRBD1,TRBJ1-6,once,TGTGCCAGCAGCTTCCGACAGGGTAATTCACCCCTCCACTTT,CASSFRQGNSPLHF
TRBV5-5,TRBD2,TRBJ2-1,.,TGTGCCAGCAGCTTGTCGGTAGCGGGAGGTTATGAGCAGTTCTTC,CASSLSVAGGYEQFF
TRBV28,.,TRBJ2-7,.,TGTGCCAGCAGTACATACCTCTACGAGCAGTACTTC,CASSTYLYEQYF
TRBV3-1/TRBV3-2,.,TRBJ2-5,.,TGTGCCAGCAGCTCTTTCGGGGGAGAAGAGACCCAGTACTTC,CASSSFGGEETQYF
TRBV28,.,TRBJ1-1,.,TGTGCCAGCAGCCCCTTGGGTGTAGGGGGCACTGAAGCTTTCTTT,CASSPLGVGGTEAFF
TRBV11-2,TRBD2,TRBJ2-1,.,TGTGCCAGCAGCTGGTCCCCCGGGACTAGTGACAATGAGCAGTTCTTC,CASSWSPGTSDNEQFF
TRBV9,TRBD1,TRBJ2-5,once,TGTGCCAGCAGCCCCGCAGGGGGTTTTGGAGAGACCCAGTACTTC,CASSPAGGFGETQYF
TRBV7-2,TRBD1,TRBJ2-5,many,TGTGCCAGCAGCCGACAGGGCGGGGAGACCCAGTACTTC,CASSRQGGETQYF
TRBV7-8,.,TRBJ1-3,.,TGTGCCAGCCTCAGGGGTGCGGGAAACACCATATATTTT,CASLRGAGNTIYF
TRBV19,.,TRBJ1-5,.,TGTGCCAGTAGTATCCCAGGGTATGGTGATAAAAATCAGCCCCAGCATTTT,CASSIPGYGDKNQPQHF
TRBV5-1,TRBD1,TRBJ1-4,.,TGCGCCAGCAGCCGGGGACAGGGGGTTGAAAAACTGTTTTTT,CASSRGQGVEKLFF
TRBV3-1/TRBV3-2,.,TRBJ2-2,.,TGTGCCAGCAGCCAAGATTCAGTAGCGTTCGGGGAGCTGTTTTTT,CASSQDSVAFGELFF
TRBV4-1,.,TRBJ1-1,once,TGCGCCAGCAGACCGGGACACGGGTACACTGAAGCTTTCTTT,CASRPGHGYTEAFF
TRBV11-2,TRBD2,TRBJ2-7,.,TGTGCCAGCAGCCAGGGAGGGACTACTGACTACGAGCAGTACTTC,CASSQGGTTDYEQYF
TRBV11-2,.,TRBJ1-3,.,TGTGCCAGCAGCTTATCGGGACTGAAGCGGATCTCTGGAAACACCATATATTTT,CASSLSGLKRISGNTIYF
TRBV7-8,.,TRBJ2-3,.,TGTGCCAGCAGCTTAGCGAGCCTAGATACGCAGTATTTT,CASSLASLDTQYF
TRBV7-2,.,TRBJ2-5,.,TGTGCCAGCAGCACCGGACTGGGAGTAGGAGAGACCCAGTACTTC,CASSTGLGVGETQYF
TRBV29-1,TRBD2,TRBJ2-3,.,TGCAGCGTTGGAGCTAGCGGCCCCACTAGCACAGATACGCAGTATTTT,CSVGASGPTSTDTQYF
TRBV4-3,TRBD1,TRBJ1-6,.,TGCGCCAGCAGCCAAGCCCCAGGGGGGAGCTCCTATAATTCACCCCTCCACTTT,CASSQAPGGSSYNSPLHF
TRBV19,.,TRBJ2-3,once,TGTGCCAGTAGTATCAATCCGGGTACAGATACGCAGTATTTT,CASSINPGTDTQYF
TRBV10-3,TRBD1,TRBJ2-3,.,TGTGCCATCAGTGGCTGGGACAGGGTCACAGATACGCAGTATTTT,CAISGWDRVTDTQYF
TRBV28,.,TRBJ1-5,once,TGTGCCAGCAGTTTTGGGACATTTCAATTGGGCCATCAGCCCCAGCATTTT,CASSFGTFQLGHQPQHF
TRBV18,.,TRBJ2-5,.,TGTGCCAGCTCACCTGTAGAAGAGACCCAGTACTTC,CASSPVEETQYF
TRBV7-2,.,TRBJ2-7,few,TGTGCCAGCAGCTTGCGAGGGACTTACGAGCAGTACTTC,CASSLRGTYEQYF